A single T cell receptor beta chain is shown here with its context. Its matching antigen is unknown. This sample stems from a study of shared clonotypes between healthy human individuals. On the study more broadly: Donors had three CD4 naive, three CD4 memory, two CD8 naive and one CD8 memory plate apiece.

Investigators divided CD4+ cells into CD45RA+ naive and CD45RA-negative memory subsets. The deep-level immunoSEQ assay was used. Method: immunoSEQ multiplex PCR; TCRdb's copy keeps in-frame clones and lacks some. Of over a million clones in the sample, roughly 74% are singletons; the top ten hold 0.6% to 0.75%. Trimming took 4 bases from V and 6 from J, leaving 18 bases between them. CDR3 length equals 16 residues. Germline V gene sequence: CDR1 SNHLY, CDR2 FYNNEI. Study-level findings and limits: Having only a few donors restricted how much genetic and exposure-history diversity was captured.

The sample was memory CD4+ T cells from PBMCs. Described subset: CD45RA-negative fraction. The chain combines TRBV2 with TRBJ2-2; D tentatively reads TRBD1 or TRBD2 (5 bases each). The source is a man aged 18 to 30 in good health. Some clones in this sample may be carry-over from other donors' samples. The CDR3 here is CASSVGAGLRAGELFF. CDR3 nucleotides: TGTGCCAGCAGTGTAGGGGCCGGGTTGAGGGCCGGGGAGCTGTTTTTT. Complete variable domain (other parts from reference TRBV2 and TRBJ2-2): EPEVTQTPSHQVTQMGQEVILRCVPISNHLYFYWYRQILGQKVEFLVSFYNNEISEKSEIFDDQFSVERPDGSNFTLKIRSTKLEDSAMYFCASSVGAGLRAGELFFGEGSRLTVL.